This T cell receptor beta chain is from a study of blood T cell repertoires in COVID-19. Looking at the study overall: Some COVID-19 samples were acute and others convalescent; all came from the United States, Italy and Spain.

People in the exposed group encountered a COVID-19 case within 2 weeks before entering the study. Method: immunoSEQ multiplex PCR; TCRdb's copy keeps in-frame clones and lacks some. Among approximately 310,000 clones listed, 85% were seen once. The V gene's germline CDR1 is SGHDT and CDR2 YYEEEE. The CDR3 is made up of 12 amino acids. The ends were cut back, 3 bases at V and 3 bases at J, with 7 bases in the middle. The rearrangement joins TRBV5-6 to TRBJ2-7; a possible D gene is TRBD1 (5 bases). The sequenced sample consisted of PBMCs or T cells enriched from blood (not recorded which). This sequence was found in a woman between 25 and 40 years old who had been exposed to COVID-19. CDR3: CASSWGGYEQYF. CDR3 bases: TGTGCCAGCAGCTGGGGCGGCTACGAGCAGTACTTC.